These 22 T cell receptor beta chains were all obtained from the same sample, sequenced in a study of blood T cells in healthy people across ages. A sample-barcoded 5' primer and a J-beta primer mix were used in a second PCR of roughly 6 to 11 cycles. TCRdb recomputed calls from the 5' RACE reads with MiXCR, one row per CDR3 protein. In the table there are about 1.4 million distinct CDR3 sequences, approximately 59% of which are singletons. Sequencing input: blood. The receptors here all came from a man between 18 and 29 years old in good health.

The chain uses TRBV5-1 and TRBJ1-4; weak D call: TRBD1 (5 bases). CDR3 length equals 13 residues. The germline CDR1 and CDR2 sequences are SGHRS and YFSETQ. V lost 3 bases to trimming and J lost 6 bases, with 9 bases between them. The CDR3 here is CASSCEGHEKLFF. CDR3 bases: TGCGCCAGCAGCTGTGAGGGGCATGAAAAACTGTTTTTT.

The chain uses TRBV12-3 or TRBV12-4 and TRBJ2-1, with 9 bases fitting TRBD1. Trimming cost V 4 bases and J 4 bases; bases outside gene matches: 17. This CDR3 spans 19 amino acids. The CDR3 is CASSSRAIPGQGQYNEQFF. CDR3 nucleotide sequence: TGTGCCAGCAGTTCGAGAGCAATTCCGGGACAGGGACAATACAATGAGCAGTTCTTC.

The rearrangement joins TRBV7-2 to TRBJ2-3, with 8 bases matching TRBD2. CDR1 SGHTA and CDR2 FQGNSA come from the germline V gene. The V gene end was trimmed by 4 bases and the J gene end by 2 bases; junction bases not matched to a gene: 11. This CDR3 comprises 17 residues. CDR3 sequence reads: CASSSTPGRGDTDTQYF. Written as DNA, the CDR3 is TGTGCCAGCAGCTCTACCCCTGGGCGGGGGGACACAGATACGCAGTATTTT.

V and J are TRBV2 and TRBJ2-1; 7 bases map to TRBD2. After removal of 1 base from V and 7 bases from J, the junction contained 7 bases not matched to a gene. CDR3 length equals 15 residues. Germline values: CDR1 SNHLY, CDR2 FYNNEI. The chain's CDR3 is CASSEGAGVSNEQFF. DNA of the CDR3: TGTGCCAGCAGTGAAGGTGCGGGAGTCTCAAATGAGCAGTTCTTC.

There are a few counts of this clonotype. The chain links TRBV5-5 to TRBJ1-6; the match to TRBD1 covers 7 bases. The germline V gene encodes CDR1 SGHKS and CDR2 YYEKEE (reference sequence). The CDR3 consists of 13 residues. V shed 4 bases, J shed 9 bases, and the junction held 4 bases outside the gene matches. The CDR3 spells CASSRDSASPLHF. The CDR3 nucleotides are TGTGCCAGCAGCCGGGACAGTGCTTCACCCCTCCACTTT.

This clonotype came up once. This chain joins TRBV9 and TRBJ2-1; 10 bases are shared with TRBD2. This CDR3 contains 15 residues. V was clipped by 4 bases and J by 7 bases; unmatched bases: 8. CDR1 and CDR2 (germline): SGDLS, YYNGEE. The CDR3 nucleotides read TGTGCCAGCAGCCCCAGCGGGGGGGCGTCGAATGAGCAGTTCTTC. This translates into CASSPSGGASNEQFF.

CDR3 DNA: TGTGCCAGCAGCCTCATCGACAGGGCTAGCGAGCAGTACTTC. Translating gives CASSLIDRASEQYF. The chain employs TRBV6-2 or TRBV6-3 and TRBJ2-7; TRBD1 aligns across 7 bases. The CDR3 runs 14 residues. Germline CDR1 reads MNHEY; CDR2 reads SVGEGT. The V segment lost 6 bases and the J segment 6 bases; nucleotides outside the gene matches: 11.

J is TRBJ1-4 and V is TRBV4-3; D is uncertain. The CDR3 is 13 amino acids. Germline lookup yields CDR1 LGHNA and CDR2 YSLEER. V gave up 0 bases and J gave up 11 bases, with 10 bases separating them. This CDR3 reads CASSQDRAVKLFF. The CDR3 DNA is TGCGCCAGCAGCCAAGATCGGGCGGTGAAACTGTTTTTT.

This clonotype occurred a few times. The V call is TRBV20-1, the J call TRBJ2-7; D not resolved. The ends were cut back, 5 bases at V and 2 bases at J, with 7 bases in the middle. Per the germline V gene, CDR1 is DFQATT and CDR2 is SNEGSKA (reference sequence). The CDR3 has 11 amino acids. CDR3 DNA sequence: TGCAGTGCTCGACGACCCTACGAGCAGTACTTC. It translates to CSARRPYEQYF.

A single count supports this clonotype. V usage is TRBV10-3 and J usage is TRBJ1-4; maybe TRBD1 (6 bases). Between the trimmed V and J ends, which lost 4 bases and 5 bases, there was a span of 14 bases. The CDR3 extends over 15 amino acids. Germline CDR1 reads ENHRY; CDR2 reads SYGVKD. CDR3 nucleotide sequence: TGTGCCATCAGTGCCAACGGGGGCGAGAATGAAAAACTGTTTTTT. It is translated as CAISANGGENEKLFF.

The chain has TRBV12-3 or TRBV12-4 and TRBJ2-7; 13 bases are shared with TRBD2. This CDR3 is built from 16 residues. J gave up 5 bases and V 6 bases, and 10 bases lay outside the gene matches. CDR3 coding DNA: TGTGCCAGCAGCCCCGGACTAGCGGGAGCCGGGGACGAGCAGTACTTC. Translating it yields CASSPGLAGAGDEQYF.

V gene TRBV4-2 combines with J gene TRBJ1-1; D unresolved. Germline CDR1 is LGHNA and CDR2 is YNFKEQ. V was pared by 1 base and J by 8 bases, with 14 bases between. The CDR3 is made up of 14 amino acids. The CDR3 region is CASSQVNPVREAFF. CDR3 sequence (DNA): TGTGCCAGCAGCCAAGTTAATCCCGTGAGGGAAGCTTTCTTT.

This clonotype was seen just once. The rearrangement uses TRBV7-2 and TRBJ2-1; D is uncertain. The CDR3 length is 12 residues. V was trimmed by 4 bases and J by 12 bases, leaving 13 bases between them. Germline-derived CDR1 and CDR2 are SGHTA and FQGNSA. The CDR3 bases are TGTGCCAGCAGCTCTCCGATTCCGAGGCAGTTCTTC. It yields the protein CASSSPIPRQFF.

The CDR3 nucleotides read TGTGCCAGCAGCTGGGGAGACAGGACTGGGGAGCTGTTTTTT. This sequence encodes CASSWGDRTGELFF. The V gene is TRBV7-9, the J gene TRBJ2-2; the D gene is possibly TRBD1 (6 bases). The germline V and J ends were trimmed by 4 bases and 8 bases, with 14 bases remaining between them. Germline loops: CDR1 SEHNR, CDR2 FQNEAQ (reference sequence). This CDR3 contains 14 residues.

The chain employs TRBV11-2 and TRBJ2-3; TRBD2 agrees at 9 bases. V lost 2 bases and J lost 2; bases outside the gene matches: 5. The germline V gene encodes CDR1 SGHAT and CDR2 FQNNGV. The CDR3 loop spans 16 amino acids. The CDR3 DNA reads TGTGCCAGCAGCTTACGGGCGGGAGGGATCACAGATACGCAGTATTTT. Protein product: CASSLRAGGITDTQYF. The whole variable domain, filled in from reference TRBV11-2 and TRBJ2-3, reads EAGVAQSPRYKIIEKRQSVAFWCNPISGHATLYWYQQILGQGPKLLIQFQNNGVVDDSQLPKDRFSAERLKGVDSTLKIQPAKLEDSAVYLCASSLRAGGITDTQYFGPGTRLTVL.

The chain combines TRBV29-1 with TRBJ2-7; 10 nucleotides agree with TRBD2. The CDR3 covers 13 residues. Trimming removed 8 bases from V and 2 bases from J; junction bases left unmatched: 6. The germline gives CDR1 SQVTM, CDR2 ANQGSEA. CDR3 in amino acids: CSIRLAGTYEQYF. The CDR3 DNA reads TGCAGCATCAGACTAGCGGGCACCTACGAGCAGTACTTC.

The J gene is TRBJ2-7, the V gene TRBV7-8, with 7 bases identical to TRBD1. Gene TRBJ2-5 matches the end of the DNA better, so the J call may be wrong. CDR3 length equals 15 residues. The germline CDR1 and CDR2 sequences are SGHVS and FQNEAQ. CDR3 loop: CASSLYDRVGETQYF. The CDR3 DNA follows: TGTGCCAGCAGCTTATATGACAGGGTGGGCGAGACCCAGTACTTC.

The CDR3 loop reads CASSTHSRLLGYEQYF. The DNA for the CDR3 is TGTGCCAGCAGCACCCACAGTCGGCTCTTAGGGTACGAGCAGTACTTC. The chain carries TRBV7-8 and TRBJ2-7; D remains ambiguous. Germline assignment: CDR1 SGHVS and CDR2 FQNEAQ. V dropped 5 bases and J dropped 4 bases, with 21 bases sitting between them. The CDR3 is 16 residues long. The full variable domain, its missing parts supplied by reference TRBV7-8 and TRBJ2-7, is GAGVSQSPRYKVAKRGQDVALRCDPISGHVSLFWYQQALGQGPEFLTYFQNEAQLDKSGLPSDRFFAERPEGSVSTLKIQRTQQEDSAVYLCASSTHSRLLGYEQYFGPGTRLTVT.

The chain is built from TRBV20-1 and TRBJ2-7, with 7 nucleotides matching TRBD1. The length of the CDR3 is 15 residues. J gave up 9 bases and V 5 bases, and 19 bases lay outside the gene matches. Germline values: CDR1 DFQATT, CDR2 SNEGSKA (reference sequence). The CDR3 region has the DNA TGCAGTGCTGAACCGGGACAGTCAAAAGGGGGTGGGCAGTACTTC. Its protein is CSAEPGQSKGGGQYF.

This clonotype was seen only a few times. J is TRBJ1-2 and V is TRBV11-2, with 8 bases lining up with TRBD1. CDR3 size: 14 residues. Germline CDR1 and CDR2: SGHAT and FQNNGV. With V trimmed by 5 bases and J by 7 bases, 9 bases remained unmatched. The CDR3 nucleotides read TGTGCCAGCAGCGCGACAGGGACAGGCGCTGGCTACACCTTC. Its protein is CASSATGTGAGYTF.

The sample holds a few counts of this clonotype. V gene TRBV12-3 or TRBV12-4 combines with J gene TRBJ1-5, with 10 positions matching TRBD1. J was trimmed by 5 bases and V by 6 bases; bases with no gene match: 10. CDR3 size: 16 residues. This CDR3 reads CASSLGGTGAYQPQHF. The CDR3 DNA reads as TGTGCCAGCAGCCTTGGGGGGACAGGGGCTTATCAGCCCCAGCATTTT.

The chain joins TRBV4-3 to TRBJ2-7; 11 nucleotides agree with TRBD2. Germline lookup yields CDR1 LGHNA and CDR2 YSLEER. Trimming at V came to 4 bases and at J to 3 bases, leaving 5 bases not matched to a gene. This CDR3 contains 15 residues. The CDR3 nucleotides read TGCGCCAGCAGCCGTTCGACTAGCGGGGACTACGAGCAGTACTTC. It specifies CASSRSTSGDYEQYF.